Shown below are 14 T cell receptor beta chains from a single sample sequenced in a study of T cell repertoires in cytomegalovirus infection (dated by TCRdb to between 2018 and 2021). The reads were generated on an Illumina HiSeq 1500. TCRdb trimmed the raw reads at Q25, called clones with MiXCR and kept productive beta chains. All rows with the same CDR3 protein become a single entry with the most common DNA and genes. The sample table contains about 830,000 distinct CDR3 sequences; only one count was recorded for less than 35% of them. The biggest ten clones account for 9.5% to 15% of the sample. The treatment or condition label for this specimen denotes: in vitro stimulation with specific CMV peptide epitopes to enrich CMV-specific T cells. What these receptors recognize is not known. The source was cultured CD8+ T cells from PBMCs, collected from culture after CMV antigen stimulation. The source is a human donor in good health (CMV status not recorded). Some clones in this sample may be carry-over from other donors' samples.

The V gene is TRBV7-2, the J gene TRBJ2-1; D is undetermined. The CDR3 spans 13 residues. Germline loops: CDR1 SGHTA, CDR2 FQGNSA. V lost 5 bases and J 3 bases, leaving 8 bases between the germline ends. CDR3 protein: CASSADNYNEQFF. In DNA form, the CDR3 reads TGTGCCAGCAGCGCTGACAACTACAATGAGCAGTTCTTC.

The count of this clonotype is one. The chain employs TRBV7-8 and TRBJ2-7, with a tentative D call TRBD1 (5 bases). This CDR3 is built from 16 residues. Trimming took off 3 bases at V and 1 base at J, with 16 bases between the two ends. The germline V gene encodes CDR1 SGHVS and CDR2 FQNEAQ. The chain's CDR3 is CASSLVQDSPSYEQYF. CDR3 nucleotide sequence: TGTGCCAGCAGCTTGGTCCAAGACAGTCCGTCCTACGAGCAGTACTTC.

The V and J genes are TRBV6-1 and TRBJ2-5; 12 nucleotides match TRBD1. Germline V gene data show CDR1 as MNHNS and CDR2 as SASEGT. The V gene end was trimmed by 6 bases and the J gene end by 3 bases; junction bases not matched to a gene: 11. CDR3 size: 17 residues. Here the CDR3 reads CASRLPPGTGGEETQYF. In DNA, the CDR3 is TGTGCCAGCAGGCTCCCTCCCGGGACAGGGGGCGAAGAGACCCAGTACTTC.

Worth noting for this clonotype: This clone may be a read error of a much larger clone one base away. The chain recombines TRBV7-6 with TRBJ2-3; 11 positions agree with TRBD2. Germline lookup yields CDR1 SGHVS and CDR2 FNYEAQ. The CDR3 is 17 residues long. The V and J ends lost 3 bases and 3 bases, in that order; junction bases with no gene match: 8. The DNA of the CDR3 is TGTGCCAGCAGCTTTCCACCTAGCGGGGGGAATACAGATACGCAGTATTTT. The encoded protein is CASSFPPSGGNTDTQYF.

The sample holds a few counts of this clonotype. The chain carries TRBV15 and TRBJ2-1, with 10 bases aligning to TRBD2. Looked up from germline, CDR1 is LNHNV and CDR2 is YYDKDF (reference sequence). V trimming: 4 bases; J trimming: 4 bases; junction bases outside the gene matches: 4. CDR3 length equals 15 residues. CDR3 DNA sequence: TGTGCCACCAGCACCTATAGCGGGGGGTACAATGAGCAGTTCTTC. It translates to CATSTYSGGYNEQFF.

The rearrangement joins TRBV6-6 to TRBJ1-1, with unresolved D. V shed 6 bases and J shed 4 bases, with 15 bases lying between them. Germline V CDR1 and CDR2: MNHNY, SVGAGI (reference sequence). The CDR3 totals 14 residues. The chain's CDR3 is CASSGNGGVTEAFF. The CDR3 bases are TGTGCCAGCAGCGGAAACGGCGGGGTCACTGAAGCTTTCTTT.

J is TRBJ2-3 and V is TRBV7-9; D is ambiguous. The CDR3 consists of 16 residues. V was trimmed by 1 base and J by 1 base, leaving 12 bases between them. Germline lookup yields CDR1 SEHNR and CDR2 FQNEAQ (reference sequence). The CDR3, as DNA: TGTGCCAGCAGCTTAGATTGGCTACCAGGCACAGATACGCAGTATTTT. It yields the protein CASSLDWLPGTDTQYF.

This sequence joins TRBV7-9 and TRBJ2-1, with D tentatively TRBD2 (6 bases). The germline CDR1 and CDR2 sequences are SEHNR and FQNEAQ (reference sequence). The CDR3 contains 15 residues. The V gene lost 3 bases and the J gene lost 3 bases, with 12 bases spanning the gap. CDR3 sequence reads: CASSFLAHLYNEQFF. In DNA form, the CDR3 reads TGTGCCAGCAGCTTCCTAGCGCATCTCTACAATGAGCAGTTCTTC.

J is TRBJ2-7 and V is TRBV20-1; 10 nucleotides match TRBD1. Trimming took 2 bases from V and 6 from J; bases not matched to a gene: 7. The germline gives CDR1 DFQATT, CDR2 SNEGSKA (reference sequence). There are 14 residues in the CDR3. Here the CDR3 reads CSARSDRDRGEQYV. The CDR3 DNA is TGCAGTGCTAGATCCGACCGGGACAGGGGCGAGCAGTACGTC.

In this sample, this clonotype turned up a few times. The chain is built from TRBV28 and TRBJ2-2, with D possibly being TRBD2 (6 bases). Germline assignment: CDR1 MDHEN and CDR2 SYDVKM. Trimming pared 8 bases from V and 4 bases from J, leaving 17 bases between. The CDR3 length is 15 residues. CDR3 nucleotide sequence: TGTGCCAGCTGCCCGGGACTCCCCCGCACCGGGGAGCTGTTTTTT. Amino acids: CASCPGLPRTGELFF.

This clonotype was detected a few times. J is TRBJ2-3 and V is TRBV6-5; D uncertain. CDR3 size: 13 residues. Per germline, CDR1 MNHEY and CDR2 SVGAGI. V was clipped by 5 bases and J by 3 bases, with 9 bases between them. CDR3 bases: TGTGCCAGCAGTGACGGACCGACAGATACGCAGTATTTT. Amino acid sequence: CASSDGPTDTQYF.

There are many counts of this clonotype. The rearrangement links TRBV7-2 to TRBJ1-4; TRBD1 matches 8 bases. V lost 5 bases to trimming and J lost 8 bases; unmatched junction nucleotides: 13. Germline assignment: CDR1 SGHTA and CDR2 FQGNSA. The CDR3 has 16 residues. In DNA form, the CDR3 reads TGTGCCAGCAGCCCGAATAGAGGACAGGGACGGGAAAAACTGTTTTTT. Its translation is CASSPNRGQGREKLFF.

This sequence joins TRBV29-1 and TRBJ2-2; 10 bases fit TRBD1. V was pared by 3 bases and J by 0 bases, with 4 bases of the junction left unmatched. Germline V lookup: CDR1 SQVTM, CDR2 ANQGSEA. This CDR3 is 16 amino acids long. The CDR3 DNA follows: TGCAGCGTTGAGGGGACAGGGGCAGCGAACACCGGGGAGCTGTTTTTT. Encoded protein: CSVEGTGAANTGELFF.

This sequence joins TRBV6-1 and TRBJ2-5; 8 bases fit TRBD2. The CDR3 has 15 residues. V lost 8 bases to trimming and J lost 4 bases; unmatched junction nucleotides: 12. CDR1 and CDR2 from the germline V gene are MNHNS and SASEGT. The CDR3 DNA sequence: TGTGCCAGCCAGGTCGGGGGGGGAAGGCGAGAGACCCAGTACTTC. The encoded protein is CASQVGGGRRETQYF.